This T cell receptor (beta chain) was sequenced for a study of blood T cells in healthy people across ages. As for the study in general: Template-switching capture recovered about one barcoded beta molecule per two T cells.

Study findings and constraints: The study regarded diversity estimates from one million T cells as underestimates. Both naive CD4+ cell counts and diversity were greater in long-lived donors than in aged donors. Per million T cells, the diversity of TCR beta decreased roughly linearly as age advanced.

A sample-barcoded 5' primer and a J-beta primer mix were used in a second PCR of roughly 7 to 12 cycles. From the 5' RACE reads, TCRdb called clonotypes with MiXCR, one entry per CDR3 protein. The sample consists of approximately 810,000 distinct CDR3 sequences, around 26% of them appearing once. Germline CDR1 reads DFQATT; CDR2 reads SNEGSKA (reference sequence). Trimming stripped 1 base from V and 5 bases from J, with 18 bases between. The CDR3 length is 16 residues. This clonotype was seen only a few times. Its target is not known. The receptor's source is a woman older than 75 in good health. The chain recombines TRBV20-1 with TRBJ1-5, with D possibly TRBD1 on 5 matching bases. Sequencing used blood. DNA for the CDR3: TGCAGTGCTAGAGTGCCAAGGGGCTCTCCGGATCAGCCCCAGCATTTT. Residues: CSARVPRGSPDQPQHF.